This TCR beta chain originates from a study of T-cell reconstitution after alpha-beta-depleted transplantation in children. This clonotype was found a few times. Its antigen is not known. The germline V and J ends were trimmed by 8 bases and 4 bases, with 23 bases remaining between them. The germline CDR1 and CDR2 sequences are WSHSY and SAAADI. This CDR3 is 16 amino acids long. Preparation of the TCRbeta library used unique molecular identifiers. TCRdb re-called the PCR reads with MiXCR, one entry per CDR3 protein. The top ten clones hold around 36% of a sample with almost 600,000 distinct CDR3 sequences, over 25% of them seen once. Study-wide points: Newly generated T cells supplied most T-cell counts and diversity one year post-transplant. For some patients, TCRbeta diversity was high at day 60 because of recipient T cells and thymic progenitors that survived. Several hundred expanded graft clones reportedly gave rise to the alpha-beta T cells present about two months after transplant.

The sample here was PBMCs, taken before TCRalphabeta/CD19-depleted stem cell transplant. This TCR was recovered from a boy younger than two with Wiskott-Aldrich syndrome, due to receive a stem cell transplant. The chain has TRBV10-2 and TRBJ1-2; TRBD1 might be the D (5 bases). Here the CDR3 reads CASQKGTETNFYGYTF. The CDR3 nucleotides read TGCGCCAGCCAAAAAGGGACGGAAACGAACTTCTATGGCTACACCTTC.